These 24 T cell receptor beta chains originate from one sample sequenced in a study of shared T cell receptors in the human thymus. The table came from immunoSEQ multiplex PCR; TCRdb's copy has only in-frame clones and leaves some out. Among some 700,000 clones listed, approximately 83% were seen once. These data also featured in a second study, about human thymus T cells.

The sequenced material came from thymocytes. These receptors were taken from a girl in the first two years of life with a congenital heart defect.

The chain has TRBV7-9 and TRBJ2-2; D is unresolved. Germline assignment: CDR1 SEHNR and CDR2 FQNEAQ (reference sequence). This CDR3 spans 10 amino acids. The CDR3 loop is CASGTGELFF. The DNA of the CDR3 is TGTGCATCCGGGACCGGGGAGCTGTTTTTT.

J is TRBJ2-3 and V is TRBV21-1; the table's D call, TRBD2, has no DNA check behind it. TRBV21-1 is listed as a pseudogene. The CDR3 is made up of 19 amino acids. The CDR3 protein is CASSQPFSGGAVGTDTQYF. The CDR3 DNA is TGTGCCAGCAGCCAACCATTTAGCGGGGGGGCGGTGGGCACAGATACGCAGTATTTT.

The chain links TRBV6-1 to TRBJ2-7; 9 nucleotides match TRBD2. Germline lookup yields CDR1 MNHNS and CDR2 SASEGT. With V trimmed by 7 bases and J by 1 base, 8 bases remained unmatched. CDR3 length: 15 residues. The CDR3 coding sequence is TGTGCCAGCATCCGAGCGGGGGGCCGATCCTACGAGCAGTACTTC. Amino acid sequence: CASIRAGGRSYEQYF.

The CDR3 DNA reads TGTGCCAGCAGCCCCAAACTCCCCGGTTTCACCTTCGGTAGCTACACCTTC. It yields the protein CASSPKLPGFTFGSYTF. V is TRBV9 and J is TRBJ1-2; D remains ambiguous. Trimming removed 4 bases from V and 9 bases from J, with 28 bases in between. CDR3 length: 17 residues. The germline V gene encodes CDR1 SGDLS and CDR2 YYNGEE.

The rearrangement links TRBV28 to TRBJ1-4, with D perhaps matching TRBD1 (5 bases). The CDR3 totals 15 residues. Deletions cut 4 bases from V and 4 bases from J, with 13 bases between. Looked up from germline, CDR1 is MDHEN and CDR2 is SYDVKM. CDR3 in DNA: TGTGCCAGCAGTTCGCTTGGAGGGGATAATGAAAAACTGTTTTTT. Translation: CASSSLGGDNEKLFF.

The rearrangement uses TRBV30 and TRBJ1-2; D is ambiguous. Deletions cut 0 bases from V and 8 bases from J, with 10 bases between. This CDR3 is built from 12 residues. CDR1 and CDR2 (germline): GTSNPN, SVGIG (reference sequence). For the CDR3, the DNA is TGTGCCTGGAGTGTACCCGAGAGGGGCTACACCTTC. Translated, it gives CAWSVPERGYTF.

In this sample, this clone turned up a few times. The genes are TRBV27 and TRBJ1-6, with a possible D match to TRBD1 (5 bases). CDR3 length: 16 amino acids. Germline V gene lookup returns CDR1 MNHEY and CDR2 SMNVEV (reference sequence). V dropped 7 bases and J dropped 5 bases, with 18 bases sitting between them. CDR3 DNA: TGTGCCAGCAATCCCTATCGGCAGGGCAATAATTCACCCCTCCACTTT. Translation gives CASNPYRQGNNSPLHF.

CDR3 sequence reads: CASSISGSHATNEKLFF. The CDR3 coding sequence is TGTGCCAGCAGCATCTCCGGGTCCCACGCAACTAATGAAAAACTGTTTTTT. This chain joins TRBV9 and TRBJ1-4; no clear D gene. With 4 bases removed from V and 0 bases from J, the gap between germline ends came to 16 bases. CDR3 size: 17 residues. Germline CDR1 and CDR2: SGDLS and YYNGEE.

The chain uses TRBV10-2 and TRBJ1-1; D is perhaps TRBD1 (5 bases). In germline, CDR1 is WSHSY, CDR2 SAAADI. This CDR3 has 15 amino acids. The V gene lost 5 bases and the J gene lost 4 bases, with 17 bases spanning the gap. CDR3 in DNA: TGCGCCAGCAGTAGATGGGGCGCCCCTGGCACTGAAGCTTTCTTT. It yields the protein CASSRWGAPGTEAFF.

This clone has a single count. J is TRBJ1-2 and V is TRBV27, with 7 bases fitting TRBD1. V was pared by 6 bases and J by 5 bases, with 9 bases of the junction left unmatched. The germline V gene encodes CDR1 MNHEY and CDR2 SMNVEV (reference sequence). The CDR3 has 14 amino acids. CDR3 loop: CASREGRGRYGYTF. The DNA for the CDR3 is TGTGCCAGCAGGGAGGGCAGGGGGAGGTATGGCTACACCTTC.

The chain links TRBV5-1 to TRBJ1-2; possibly TRBD1 for D (6 bases). The CDR3 consists of 15 residues. Looked up from germline, CDR1 is SGHRS and CDR2 is YFSETQ. V lost 1 base and J lost 1, with 11 bases in between. The CDR3 DNA is TGCGCCAGCAGCTTGACTGGGACATGTAACTATGGCTACACCTTC. It specifies CASSLTGTCNYGYTF.

This chain joins TRBV5-6 and TRBJ1-5, with 8 bases lining up with TRBD1. The ends lost 4 bases at V and 4 bases at J; junction bases unmatched: 4. The V gene's germline CDR1 is SGHDT and CDR2 YYEEEE. The CDR3 spans 14 residues. CDR3 loop: CASSPGGRNQPQHF. The CDR3 DNA sequence: TGTGCCAGCAGCCCAGGGGGCAGGAATCAGCCCCAGCATTTT.

The chain couples TRBV18 to TRBJ1-6; D unclear. The CDR3 has 16 amino acids. Germline V gene data show CDR1 as KGHSH and CDR2 as LQKENI. Trimming shortened V by 3 bases and J by 9 bases, and 18 bases separated the two germline ends. The CDR3 protein is CASSPFPEMFGSPLHF. DNA for the CDR3: TGTGCCAGCTCACCTTTTCCCGAGATGTTTGGTTCACCCCTCCACTTT.

This chain joins TRBV28 and TRBJ1-1; 7 bases match TRBD1. The CDR3 is made up of 16 amino acids. The germline V gene encodes CDR1 MDHEN and CDR2 SYDVKM. The V segment lost 11 bases and the J segment 1 base; nucleotides outside the gene matches: 16. CDR3 region: CAGLGQGVGGNTEAFF. The DNA of the CDR3 is TGTGCCGGCTTGGGCCAGGGGGTGGGTGGGAACACTGAAGCTTTCTTT. The whole variable domain, remainder taken from reference TRBV28 and TRBJ1-1, is DVKVTQSSRYLVKRTGEKVFLECVQDMDHENMFWYRQDPGLGLRLIYFSYDVKMKEKGDIPEGYSVSREKKERFSLILESASTNQTSMYLCAGLGQGVGGNTEAFFGQGTRLTVV.

This sequence joins TRBV21-1 and TRBJ2-4; the table calls TRBD2, which could not be checked here. TRBV21-1 is an annotated pseudogene. There are 15 residues in the CDR3. The CDR3 nucleotides read TGTGCCAGCAGCACCCAAACATCGGGCAAAAACATTCAGTACTTC. Its protein product is CASSTQTSGKNIQYF.

This sequence joins TRBV11-2 and TRBJ1-1, with a possible D match to TRBD1 (5 bases). CDR3 length: 17 amino acids. In germline, CDR1 is SGHAT, CDR2 FQNNGV. Between the trimmed V and J ends, which lost 2 bases and 2 bases, there was a span of 18 bases. CDR3 in amino acids: CASSLNGQSIQNTEAFF. As DNA, the CDR3 is TGTGCCAGCAGCTTAAACGGACAATCGATACAAAACACTGAAGCTTTCTTT.

This chain joins TRBV5-1 and TRBJ2-7; D ambiguous. The CDR3 runs to 15 residues. Germline CDR1 SGHRS, CDR2 YFSETQ. V was trimmed by 0 bases and J by 2 bases, leaving 12 bases between them. CDR3 amino acids: CASSLVTKTAYEQYF. In DNA, the CDR3 is TGCGCCAGCAGCTTGGTGACAAAAACGGCCTACGAGCAGTACTTC.

The V gene is TRBV7-9, the J gene TRBJ1-5; D is unclear. Between the trimmed V and J ends, which lost 5 bases and 5 bases, there was a span of 13 bases. Germline V gives CDR1 SEHNR, CDR2 FQNEAQ (reference sequence). This CDR3 spans 14 amino acids. The CDR3 loop is CASSPKGGHQPQHF. The DNA for the CDR3 is TGTGCCAGCAGCCCTAAAGGAGGGCATCAGCCCCAGCATTTT.

This clone has only one observation. The chain employs TRBV6-1 and TRBJ1-1; D gene unclear. Germline lookup yields CDR1 MNHNS and CDR2 SASEGT. The CDR3 loop spans 13 amino acids. Trimming took off 2 bases at V and 0 bases at J, with 4 bases between the two ends. Here the CDR3 DNA reads TGTGCCAGCAGTGAATATATGAACACTGAAGCTTTCTTT. It encodes CASSEYMNTEAFF.

V and J are TRBV6-4 and TRBJ1-2, with TRBD1 matching 9 bases. CDR1 and CDR2 from the germline V gene are MRHNA and SNTAGT. The trim removed 0 bases at V and 2 bases at J, leaving 4 bases unmatched. The CDR3 loop spans 16 amino acids. CDR3 sequence: CASSDSWDRVNYGYTF. CDR3 DNA sequence: TGTGCCAGCAGTGACTCCTGGGACAGGGTGAACTATGGCTACACCTTC.

The sample holds one count of this clone. V and J are TRBV6-5 and TRBJ1-2; D is possibly TRBD1 (5 bases). CDR3 length: 14 residues. V was trimmed by 2 bases and J by 4 bases, leaving 11 bases between them. Germline CDR1 MNHEY, CDR2 SVGAGI. CDR3 amino acids: CASSYLTAPYGYTF. DNA for the CDR3: TGTGCCAGCAGTTACCTGACAGCCCCCTATGGCTACACCTTC.

V and J are TRBV5-1 and TRBJ2-3; TRBD1 is a possible D gene (6 bases). CDR1 SGHRS and CDR2 YFSETQ come from the germline V gene. Trimming left V 5 bases short and J 2 bases short, with 30 bases between. CDR3 size: 20 residues. The DNA of the CDR3 is TGCGCCAGCAGTCCAATCGGGCCACCTTTCAGGGGAAATAACACAGATACGCAGTATTTT. Encoded protein: CASSPIGPPFRGNNTDTQYF. The full variable domain, rest sourced from reference TRBV5-1 and TRBJ2-3, is KAGVTQTPRYLIKTRGQQVTLSCSPISGHRSVSWYQQTPGQGLQFLFEYFSETQRNKGNFPGRFSGRQFSNSRSEMNVSTLELGDSALYLCASSPIGPPFRGNNTDTQYFGPGTRLTVL.

In this sample, this clone turned up a few times. The V and J genes are TRBV6-5 and TRBJ1-2; 9 bases agree with TRBD1. Germline loops: CDR1 MNHEY, CDR2 SVGAGI. The CDR3 totals 14 residues. With V trimmed by 6 bases and J by 7 bases, 9 bases remained unmatched. The CDR3 region is CASRPGTGSRGYTF. The CDR3, as DNA: TGTGCCAGCAGACCCGGGACAGGGTCTCGTGGCTACACCTTC.

This clone came up a few times. This sequence joins TRBV27 and TRBJ2-5; D is perhaps TRBD1 (6 bases). CDR1 is MNHEY, CDR2 SMNVEV, per germline (reference sequence). This CDR3 has 14 amino acids. V was trimmed by 6 bases and J by 3 bases, leaving 14 bases between them. The CDR3 sequence is CASSPGQTEETQYF. The CDR3 DNA sequence: TGTGCCAGCAGCCCTGGACAGACGGAAGAGACCCAGTACTTC.